The 10 T cell receptor beta chains below come from one sample, sequenced in a study of blood T cell repertoires in COVID-19. Profiled with immunoSEQ multiplex PCR; TCRdb holds only in-frame clones, not every one. The data contain roughly 200,000 clones, roughly 86% of them seen just once; the ten biggest clones take up roughly 3%. Input material: peripheral blood. Source of these receptors: a man between 60 and 70 years old with acute or convalescent COVID-19.

The V call is TRBV9, the J call TRBJ1-1; D might be TRBD1 (6 bases). Trimming left V 4 bases short and J 4 bases short, with 26 bases between. This CDR3 comprises 18 residues. Germline V gives CDR1 SGDLS, CDR2 YYNGEE. CDR3 DNA sequence: TGTGCCAGCAGCCCGAAGGCGGGGGGCAGGTGGGAAGGCACTGAAGCTTTCTTT. This translates into CASSPKAGGRWEGTEAFF.

This chain connects TRBV18 to TRBJ2-7, with a tentative D call TRBD2 (7 bases). Trimming removed 6 bases at V and 0 bases at J, with 15 bases between. CDR1 is KGHSH and CDR2 is LQKENI in the germline V gene. The CDR3 length is 15 residues. The CDR3 spells CASSQSGGASYEQYF. The CDR3 DNA sequence: TGTGCCAGCTCCCAGAGTGGGGGGGCCTCCTACGAGCAGTACTTC. The full variable domain, with the rest looked up from reference TRBV18 and TRBJ2-7, is NAGVMQNPRHLVRRRGQEARLRCSPMKGHSHVYWYRQLPEEGLKFMVYLQKENIIDESGMPKERFSAEFPKEGPSILRIQQVVRGDSAAYFCASSQSGGASYEQYFGPGTRLTVT.

J is TRBJ2-5 and V is TRBV28, with 7 bases fitting TRBD2. Germline V gives CDR1 MDHEN, CDR2 SYDVKM. Trimming at V came to 6 bases and at J to 2 bases, leaving 15 bases not matched to a gene. The CDR3 totals 17 residues. CDR3 sequence: CASSLGRGPKLQETQYF. The CDR3 coding sequence is TGTGCCAGCAGCCTAGGGAGGGGCCCGAAGTTACAAGAGACCCAGTACTTC. Filled out from reference TRBV28 and TRBJ2-5, the complete variable domain reads DVKVTQSSRYLVKRTGEKVFLECVQDMDHENMFWYRQDPGLGLRLIYFSYDVKMKEKGDIPEGYSVSREKKERFSLILESASTNQTSMYLCASSLGRGPKLQETQYFGPGTRLLVL.

This clone was recorded only once. This sequence joins TRBV30 and TRBJ1-5, with D perhaps TRBD1 (6 bases). The CDR3 length is 14 residues. Looked up from germline, CDR1 is GTSNPN and CDR2 is SVGIG (reference sequence). The V end lost 0 bases, the J end lost 11 bases, and 17 bases lay between the germline ends. The CDR3 sequence: CAWSVGGLRQAQHF. The CDR3 DNA is TGTGCCTGGAGTGTGGGCGGGCTAAGACAGGCCCAGCATTTT.

The CDR3 nucleotides are TGTGCCAGTAGTATAGGAATGGGGCGGCCCCAGCATTTT. It yields the protein CASSIGMGRPQHF. The V and J genes are TRBV19 and TRBJ1-5; weak D call: TRBD1 (5 bases). V lost 1 base, J lost 9 bases, and 10 bases lay in between. The CDR3 length is 13 residues. CDR1 is LNHDA and CDR2 is SQIVND in the germline V gene (reference sequence).

This chain joins TRBV10-1 and TRBJ2-3; D might be TRBD2 (5 bases). The V and J ends lost 8 bases and 2 bases respectively, with 14 bases between them. Germline V gene data show CDR1 as WNHNN and CDR2 as SYGVQD (reference sequence). This CDR3 comprises 14 residues. The CDR3 DNA reads as TGCGCCAGCGACGGGGAGCGGATCACAGATACGCAGTATTTT. Its translation is CASDGERITDTQYF.

This clone has a single count. This chain links TRBV6-2 or TRBV6-3 with TRBJ2-7, with 8 bases matching TRBD1. Trimming at V came to 2 bases and at J to 5 bases, leaving 17 bases not matched to a gene. Germline assignment: CDR1 MNHEY and CDR2 SVGEGT. This CDR3 spans 18 amino acids. CDR3 coding DNA: TGTGCCAGCAGTTACGGTCGTAGGACAGGGCCTAATTCCGACGAGCAGTACTTC. Amino acids: CASSYGRRTGPNSDEQYF.

The chain recombines TRBV2 with TRBJ2-7; 8 positions agree with TRBD1. The V and J ends lost 4 bases and 4 bases, in that order; junction bases with no gene match: 12. The CDR3 is made up of 16 amino acids. CDR1 and CDR2 (germline): SNHLY, FYNNEI. CDR3 sequence: CASSGGQGPRVYEQYF. The CDR3 DNA sequence: TGTGCCAGCAGTGGTGGACAGGGTCCGCGCGTTTACGAGCAGTACTTC.

The gene calls are TRBV13 and TRBJ2-7, with 9 nucleotides matching TRBD2. CDR3 length: 15 residues. Trimming took 7 bases from V and 5 from J; bases not matched to a gene: 12. Per the germline V gene, CDR1 is PRHDT and CDR2 is FYEKMQ (reference sequence). DNA of the CDR3: TGTGCCAGCACCCGCTCTAGCGGGGCGCTCCACGAGCAGTACTTC. Encoded protein: CASTRSSGALHEQYF.

The rearrangement uses TRBV9 and TRBJ2-1; D gene unclear. CDR1 and CDR2 from the germline V gene are SGDLS and YYNGEE. The CDR3 is 15 amino acids. The V gene lost 3 bases and the J gene lost 6 bases, with 16 bases spanning the gap. The CDR3 region has the DNA TGTGCCAGCAGCGCCCACTCCGTCGGTGCCAATGAGCAGTTCTTC. As protein: CASSAHSVGANEQFF.